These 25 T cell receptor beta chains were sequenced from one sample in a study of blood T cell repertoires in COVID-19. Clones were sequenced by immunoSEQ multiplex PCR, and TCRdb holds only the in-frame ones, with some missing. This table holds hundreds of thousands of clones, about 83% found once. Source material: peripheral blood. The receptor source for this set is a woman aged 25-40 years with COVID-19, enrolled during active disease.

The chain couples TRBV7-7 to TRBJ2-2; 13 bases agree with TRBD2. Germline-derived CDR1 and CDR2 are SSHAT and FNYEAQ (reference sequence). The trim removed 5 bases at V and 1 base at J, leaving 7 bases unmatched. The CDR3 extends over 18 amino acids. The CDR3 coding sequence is TGTGCCAGCAGCCTCAGGACTAGCGGGAGAATGAACACCGGGGAGCTGTTTTTT. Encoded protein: CASSLRTSGRMNTGELFF.

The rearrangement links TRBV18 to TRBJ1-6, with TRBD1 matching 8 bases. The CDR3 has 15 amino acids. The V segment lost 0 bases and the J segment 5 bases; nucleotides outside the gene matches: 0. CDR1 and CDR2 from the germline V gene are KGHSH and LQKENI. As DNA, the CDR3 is TGTGCCAGCTCACCACCGACAGGGGATAATTCACCCCTCCACTTT. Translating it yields CASSPPTGDNSPLHF.

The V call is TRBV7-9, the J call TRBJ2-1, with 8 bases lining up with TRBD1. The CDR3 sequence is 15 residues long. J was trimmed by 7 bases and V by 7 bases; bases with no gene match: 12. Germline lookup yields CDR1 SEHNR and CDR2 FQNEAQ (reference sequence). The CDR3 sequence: CASKDREALGNEQFF. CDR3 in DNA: TGTGCCAGCAAGGACAGGGAGGCCCTGGGGAATGAGCAGTTCTTC. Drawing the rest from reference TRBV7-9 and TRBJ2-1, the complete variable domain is DTGVSQNPRHKITKRGQNVTFRCDPISEHNRLYWYRQTLGQGPEFLTYFQNEAQLEKSRLLSDRFSAERPKGSFSTLEIQRTEQGDSAMYLCASKDREALGNEQFFGPGTRLTVL.

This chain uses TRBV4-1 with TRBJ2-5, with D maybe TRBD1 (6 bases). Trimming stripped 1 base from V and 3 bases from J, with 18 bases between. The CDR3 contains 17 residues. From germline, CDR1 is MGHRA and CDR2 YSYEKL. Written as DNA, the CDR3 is TGCGCCAGCAGCCAAGTAGGCGCAGGGGCGTCGAAAGAGACCCAGTACTTC. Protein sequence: CASSQVGAGASKETQYF.

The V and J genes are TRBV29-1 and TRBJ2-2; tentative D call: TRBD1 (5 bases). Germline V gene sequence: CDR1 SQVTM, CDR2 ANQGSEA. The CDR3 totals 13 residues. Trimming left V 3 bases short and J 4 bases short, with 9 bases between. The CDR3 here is CSVEWQGTGELFF. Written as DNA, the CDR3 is TGCAGCGTTGAGTGGCAGGGCACCGGGGAGCTGTTTTTT.

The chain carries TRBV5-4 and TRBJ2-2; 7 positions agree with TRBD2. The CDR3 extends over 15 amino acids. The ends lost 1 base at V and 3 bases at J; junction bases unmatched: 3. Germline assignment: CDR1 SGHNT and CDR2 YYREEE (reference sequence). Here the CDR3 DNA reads TGTGCCAGCAGCTTGTTGGCGGGAGACACCGGGGAGCTGTTTTTT. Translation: CASSLLAGDTGELFF.

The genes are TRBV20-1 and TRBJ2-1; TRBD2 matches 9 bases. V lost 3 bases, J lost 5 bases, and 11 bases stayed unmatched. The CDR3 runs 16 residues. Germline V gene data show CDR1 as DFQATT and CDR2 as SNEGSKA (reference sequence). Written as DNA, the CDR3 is TGCAGTGCTAGTTTACGACCGGGACTAGCACACAATGAGCAGTTCTTC. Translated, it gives CSASLRPGLAHNEQFF.

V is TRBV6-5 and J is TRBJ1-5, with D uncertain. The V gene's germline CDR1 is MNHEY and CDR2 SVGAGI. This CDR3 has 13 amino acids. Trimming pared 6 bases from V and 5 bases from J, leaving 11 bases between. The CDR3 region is CASRVDGDQPQHF. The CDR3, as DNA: TGTGCCAGCAGGGTCGACGGGGATCAGCCCCAGCATTTT.

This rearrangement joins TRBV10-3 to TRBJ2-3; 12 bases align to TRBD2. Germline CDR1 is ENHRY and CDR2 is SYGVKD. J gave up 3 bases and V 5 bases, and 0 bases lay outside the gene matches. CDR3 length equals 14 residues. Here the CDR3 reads CAISLAGGTDTQYF. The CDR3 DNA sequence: TGTGCCATCAGTCTAGCGGGGGGGACAGATACGCAGTATTTT.

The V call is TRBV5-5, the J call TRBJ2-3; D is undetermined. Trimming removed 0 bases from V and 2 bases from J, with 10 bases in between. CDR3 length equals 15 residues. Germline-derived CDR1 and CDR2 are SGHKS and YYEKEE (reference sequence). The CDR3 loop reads CASSLVPQDTDTQYF. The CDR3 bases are TGTGCCAGCAGCTTGGTCCCGCAGGACACAGATACGCAGTATTTT. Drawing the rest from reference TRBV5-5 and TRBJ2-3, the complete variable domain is DAGVTQSPTHLIKTRGQQVTLRCSPISGHKSVSWYQQVLGQGPQFIFQYYEKEERGRGNFPDRFSARQFPNYSSELNVNALLLGDSALYLCASSLVPQDTDTQYFGPGTRLTVL.

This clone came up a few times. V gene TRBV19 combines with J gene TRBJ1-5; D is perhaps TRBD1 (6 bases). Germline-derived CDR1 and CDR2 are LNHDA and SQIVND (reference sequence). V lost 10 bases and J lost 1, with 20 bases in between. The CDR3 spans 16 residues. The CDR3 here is CATSKRGGQSNQPQHF. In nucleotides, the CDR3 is TGTGCCACCTCAAAGCGGGGGGGGCAGAGCAATCAGCCCCAGCATTTT.

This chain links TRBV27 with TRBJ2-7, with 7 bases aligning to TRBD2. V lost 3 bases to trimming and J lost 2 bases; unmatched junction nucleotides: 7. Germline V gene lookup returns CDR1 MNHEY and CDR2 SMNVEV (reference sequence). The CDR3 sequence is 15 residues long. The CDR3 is CASSFRLAEAYEQYF. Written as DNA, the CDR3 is TGTGCCAGCAGTTTTCGTCTAGCGGAGGCCTACGAGCAGTACTTC.

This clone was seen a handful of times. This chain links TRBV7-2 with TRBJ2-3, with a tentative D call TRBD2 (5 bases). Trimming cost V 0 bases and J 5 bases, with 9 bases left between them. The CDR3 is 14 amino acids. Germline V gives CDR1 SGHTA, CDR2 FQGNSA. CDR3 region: CASSLALAVDTQYF. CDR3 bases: TGTGCCAGCAGCTTAGCCCTAGCAGTAGATACGCAGTATTTT.

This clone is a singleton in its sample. In DNA, the CDR3 is TGTGCCACCAGTGATTCTCAGGGGAGGGGTCAGCCCCAGCATTTT. Its translation is CATSDSQGRGQPQHF. J is TRBJ1-5 and V is TRBV24-1; possibly TRBD1 for D (6 bases). Germline assignment: CDR1 KGHDR and CDR2 SFDVKD. Trimming stripped 2 bases from V and 6 bases from J, with 13 bases between. The CDR3 sequence is 15 residues long.

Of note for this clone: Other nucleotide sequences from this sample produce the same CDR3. CDR3 coding DNA: TGTGCCAGCAGCCTCGGACTAGCGGGAGTGAATGAGCAGTTCTTC. Amino acids: CASSLGLAGVNEQFF. The chain recombines TRBV13 with TRBJ2-1, with 13 bases matching TRBD2. This CDR3 is 15 amino acids long. Germline CDR1 and CDR2: PRHDT and FYEKMQ (reference sequence). V was clipped by 5 bases and J by 7 bases; unmatched bases: 5. Complete variable domain (other parts from reference TRBV13 and TRBJ2-1): AAGVIQSPRHLIKEKRETATLKCYPIPRHDTVYWYQQGPGQDPQFLISFYEKMQSDKGSIPDRFSAQQFSDYHSELNMSSLELGDSALYFCASSLGLAGVNEQFFGPGTRLTVL.

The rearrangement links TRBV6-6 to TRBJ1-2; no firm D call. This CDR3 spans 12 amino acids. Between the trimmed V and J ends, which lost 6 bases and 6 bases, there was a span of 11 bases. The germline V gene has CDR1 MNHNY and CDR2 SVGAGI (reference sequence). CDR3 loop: CASRRSTDGYTF. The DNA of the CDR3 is TGTGCCAGCAGGCGGTCCACTGATGGCTACACCTTC.

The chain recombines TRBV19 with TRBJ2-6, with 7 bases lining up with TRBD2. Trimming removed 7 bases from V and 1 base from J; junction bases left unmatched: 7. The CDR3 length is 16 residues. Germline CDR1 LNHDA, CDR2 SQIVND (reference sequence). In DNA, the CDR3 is TGTGCCAGTACCGGGGGAGGGGAGTCTGGGGCCAACGTCCTGACTTTC. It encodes CASTGGGESGANVLTF.

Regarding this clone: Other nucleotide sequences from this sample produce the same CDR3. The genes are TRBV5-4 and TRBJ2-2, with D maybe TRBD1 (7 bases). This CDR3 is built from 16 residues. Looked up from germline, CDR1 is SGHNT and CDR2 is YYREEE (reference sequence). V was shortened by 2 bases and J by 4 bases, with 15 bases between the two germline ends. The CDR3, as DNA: TGTGCCAGCAGCTTAGGGGGGCAGGGGGGCACCGGGGAGCTGTTTTTT. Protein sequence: CASSLGGQGGTGELFF.

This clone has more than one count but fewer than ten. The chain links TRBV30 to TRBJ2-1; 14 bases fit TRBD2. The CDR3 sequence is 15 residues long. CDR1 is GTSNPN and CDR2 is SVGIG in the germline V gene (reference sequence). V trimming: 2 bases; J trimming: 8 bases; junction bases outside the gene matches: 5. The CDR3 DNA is TGTGCCTGGAGTCTGACTAGCGGGAGGGCCCATGAGCAGTTCTTC. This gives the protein CAWSLTSGRAHEQFF.

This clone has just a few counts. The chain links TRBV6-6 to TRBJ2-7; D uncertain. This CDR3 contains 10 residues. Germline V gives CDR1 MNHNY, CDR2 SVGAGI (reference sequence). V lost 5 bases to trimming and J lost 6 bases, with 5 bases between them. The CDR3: CASSRAEQYF. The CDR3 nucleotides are TGTGCCAGCAGTCGGGCCGAGCAGTACTTC.

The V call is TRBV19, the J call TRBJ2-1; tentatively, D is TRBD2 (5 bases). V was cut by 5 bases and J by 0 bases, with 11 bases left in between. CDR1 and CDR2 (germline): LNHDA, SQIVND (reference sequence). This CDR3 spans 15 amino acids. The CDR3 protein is CASSEGLSSYNEQFF. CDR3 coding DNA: TGTGCCAGTAGTGAGGGTCTGAGCTCCTACAATGAGCAGTTCTTC.

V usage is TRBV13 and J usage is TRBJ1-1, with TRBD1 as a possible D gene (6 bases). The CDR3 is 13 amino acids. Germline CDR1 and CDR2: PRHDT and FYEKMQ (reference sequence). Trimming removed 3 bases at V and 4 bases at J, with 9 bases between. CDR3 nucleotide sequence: TGTGCCAGCAGCTTGGGAGGGGGCACTGAAGCTTTCTTT. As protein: CASSLGGGTEAFF.

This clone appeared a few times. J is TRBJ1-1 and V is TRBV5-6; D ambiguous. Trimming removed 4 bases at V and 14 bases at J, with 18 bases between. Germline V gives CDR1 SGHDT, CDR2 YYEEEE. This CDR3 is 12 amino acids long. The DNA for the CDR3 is TGTGCCAGCAGCCAAACCCGCCGGGAGTTCTTCTTT. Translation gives CASSQTRREFFF.

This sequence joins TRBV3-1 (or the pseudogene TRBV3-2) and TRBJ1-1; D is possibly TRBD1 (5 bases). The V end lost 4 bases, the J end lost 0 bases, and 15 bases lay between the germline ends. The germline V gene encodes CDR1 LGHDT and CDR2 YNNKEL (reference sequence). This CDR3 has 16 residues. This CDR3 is CASSPGRGIMNTEAFF. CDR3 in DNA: TGTGCCAGCAGCCCGGGACGGGGGATAATGAACACTGAAGCTTTCTTT.

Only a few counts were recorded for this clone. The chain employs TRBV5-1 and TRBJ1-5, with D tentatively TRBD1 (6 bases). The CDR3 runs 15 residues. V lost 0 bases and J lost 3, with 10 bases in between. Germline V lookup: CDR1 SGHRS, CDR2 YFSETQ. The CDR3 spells CASSLDPGANQPQHF. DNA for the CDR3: TGCGCCAGCAGCTTGGATCCAGGGGCCAATCAGCCCCAGCATTTT. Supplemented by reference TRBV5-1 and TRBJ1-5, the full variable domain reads KAGVTQTPRYLIKTRGQQVTLSCSPISGHRSVSWYQQTPGQGLQFLFEYFSETQRNKGNFPGRFSGRQFSNSRSEMNVSTLELGDSALYLCASSLDPGANQPQHFGDGTRLSIL.